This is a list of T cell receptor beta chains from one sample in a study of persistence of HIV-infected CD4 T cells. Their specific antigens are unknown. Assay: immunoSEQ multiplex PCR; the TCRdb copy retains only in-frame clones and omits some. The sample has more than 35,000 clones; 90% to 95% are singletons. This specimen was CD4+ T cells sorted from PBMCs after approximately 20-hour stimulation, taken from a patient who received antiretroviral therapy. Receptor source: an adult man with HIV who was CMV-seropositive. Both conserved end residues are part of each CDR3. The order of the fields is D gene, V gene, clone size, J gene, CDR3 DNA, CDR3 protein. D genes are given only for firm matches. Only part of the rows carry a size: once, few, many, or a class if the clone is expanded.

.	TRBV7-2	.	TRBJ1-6	TGTGCCAGCAGCTCCCGCCGAGGTAATTCACCCCTCCACTTT	CASSSRRGNSPLHF
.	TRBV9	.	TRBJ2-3	TGTGCCAGCAGCGTAGTTTCATTGGGCACAGATACGCAGTATTTT	CASSVVSLGTDTQYF
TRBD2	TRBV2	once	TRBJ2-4	TGTGCCAGCAGTGAACAACTAGCGGGGGCCAAAAACATTCAGTACTTC	CASSEQLAGAKNIQYF
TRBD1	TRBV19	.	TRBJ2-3	TGTGCCAGCCGGGACAGGGGAACAGATACGCAGTATTTT	CASRDRGTDTQYF
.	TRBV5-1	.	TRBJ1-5	TGCGCCAGCAGCCGGGACGGCGGCAATCAGCCCCAGCATTTT	CASSRDGGNQPQHF
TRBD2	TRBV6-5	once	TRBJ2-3	TGTGCCAGCAGTTTAGCCGGGGGGGCCGAGGATACGCAGTATTTT	CASSLAGGAEDTQYF
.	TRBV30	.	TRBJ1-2	TGTGCCTGGAGCCGATCTCATGCTGGCTACACCTTC	CAWSRSHAGYTF
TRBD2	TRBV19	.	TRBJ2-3	TGTGCCAGTAGTATGTACGAACTAGCGATTGGGGATACGCAGTATTTT	CASSMYELAIGDTQYF
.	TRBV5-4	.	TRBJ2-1	TGTGCCAGCAGCTTCGGACCTCCGAGCTCCTACAATGAGCAGTTCTTC	CASSFGPPSSYNEQFF
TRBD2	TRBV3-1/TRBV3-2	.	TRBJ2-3	TGTGCCAGCAGCCGACTAGCGGGGCCAGATACGCAGTATTTT	CASSRLAGPDTQYF
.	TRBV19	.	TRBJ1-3	TGTGCCAGTAGTCCAACTGGAAACACCATATATTTT	CASSPTGNTIYF
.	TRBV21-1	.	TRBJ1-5	TGTGCCAGCAGCAAAGCCGGGGGACAGACAGAGCCCCAGCATTTT	CASSKAGGQTEPQHF
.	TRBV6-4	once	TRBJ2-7	TGTGCCAGCAGTGGCAGAATGGCCCCTCGGAACGAGCAGTACTTC	CASSGRMAPRNEQYF
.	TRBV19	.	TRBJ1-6	TGTGCCAGTAGCGGGACCTATGGGCGTTTTGCACCCCTCCACTTT	CASSGTYGRFAPLHF
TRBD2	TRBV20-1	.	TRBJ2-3	TGCAGTGCCAGTGACGGGGGGACTAGCGCATATACGCAGTATTTT	CSASDGGTSAYTQYF
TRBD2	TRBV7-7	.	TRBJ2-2	TGTGCCAGCAGCTCCCTAGCGGGGGAAAACACCGGGGAGCTGTTTTTT	CASSSLAGENTGELFF
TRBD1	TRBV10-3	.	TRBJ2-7	TGTGCCATCAGCCCCCTGGGACAGGGTAGCGAGCAGTACTTC	CAISPLGQGSEQYF
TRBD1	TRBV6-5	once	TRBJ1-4	TGTGCCAGCAAAGTAGTACAGGGGAGTGAAAAACTGTTTTTT	CASKVVQGSEKLFF
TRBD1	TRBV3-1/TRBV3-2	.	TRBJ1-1	TGTGCCAGCAGCCAGACAGGGGACACTGAAGCTTTCTTT	CASSQTGDTEAFF
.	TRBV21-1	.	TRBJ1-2	TGTGCCAGCAGCAAACCCAGGATATCGGGCTACACCTTC	CASSKPRISGYTF
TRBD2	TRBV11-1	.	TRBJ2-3	TGTGCCAGCAGCTTAGCTGCGCGGGGGGGCGTAGATACGCAGTATTTT	CASSLAARGGVDTQYF
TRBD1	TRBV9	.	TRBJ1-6	TGTGCCAGCAGTATTAGACAGGGGGATTCACCCCTCCACTTT	CASSIRQGDSPLHF
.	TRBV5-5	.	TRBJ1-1	TGTGCCAGCAGTCCCCGGGGGGACACCGGCAACACTGAAGCTTTCTTT	CASSPRGDTGNTEAFF
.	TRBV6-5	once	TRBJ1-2	TGTGCCAGCAAAGACGGAGACTATGGCTACACCTTC	CASKDGDYGYTF
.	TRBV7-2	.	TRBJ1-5	TGTGCCAGCAGCGGGAGGAGCAATCAGCCCCAGCATTTT	CASSGRSNQPQHF
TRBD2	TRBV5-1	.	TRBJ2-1	TGCGCCAGCAGCCCCGGGACTAGCGGGGGGCAAGGGCAGTTCTTC	CASSPGTSGGQGQFF
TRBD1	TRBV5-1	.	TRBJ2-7	TGCGCCAGCAGTCCCGGGACAGGGGCTCCCTACGAGCAGTACTTC	CASSPGTGAPYEQYF
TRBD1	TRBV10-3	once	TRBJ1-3	TGTGCCATCAGGGGGACAGGGGCGGCTGGAAACACCATATATTTT	CAIRGTGAAGNTIYF
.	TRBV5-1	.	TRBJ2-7	TGCGCCAGCAGCTTGGGGCAGTATGTCGAGGGTTCGCAGTACTTC	CASSLGQYVEGSQYF
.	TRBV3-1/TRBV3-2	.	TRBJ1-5	TGTGCCAGCAGGGAAGCAGTTTTTAATAGCAATCAGCCCCAGCATTTT	CASREAVFNSNQPQHF
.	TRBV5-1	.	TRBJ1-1	TGCGCCAGCAATAAGGGGCTTACGAACACTGAAGCTTTCTTT	CASNKGLTNTEAFF
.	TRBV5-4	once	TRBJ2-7	TGTGCCAGCAGCTCCCCGAGCTCCTACGAGCAGTACTTC	CASSSPSSYEQYF
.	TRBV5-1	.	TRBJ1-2	TGCGCCAGCAGCTTGTTAAGTAACTATGGCTACACCTTC	CASSLLSNYGYTF
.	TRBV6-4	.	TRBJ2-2	TGTGCCAGCGTGCCTTCTTTGGGAGACACCGGGGAGCTGTTTTTT	CASVPSLGDTGELFF
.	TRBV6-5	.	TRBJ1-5	TGTGCCAGCAGTTACTACGCAGGGGAGCCCCAGCATTTT	CASSYYAGEPQHF
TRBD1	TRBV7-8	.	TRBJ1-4	TGTGCCAGCAGCTTAAGCGGGACAGGGGCTGAAAAACTGTTTTTT	CASSLSGTGAEKLFF
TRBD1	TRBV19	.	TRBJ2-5	TGTGCCATAAGCGCAGGGGGCTCCGCGGGGACCCAATACTTC	CAISAGGSAGTQYF
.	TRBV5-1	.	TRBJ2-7	TGCGCCAGCAGCGACGGACTCTCCTACGAGCAGTACTTC	CASSDGLSYEQYF
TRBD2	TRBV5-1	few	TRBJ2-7	TGCGCCAGCAGCTTTATAGCGGGGGGGCCCCACGAGCAGTACTTC	CASSFIAGGPHEQYF
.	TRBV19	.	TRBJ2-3	TGTGCCAGTAGTATTCAGGGGAGGACAGATACGCAGTATTTT	CASSIQGRTDTQYF
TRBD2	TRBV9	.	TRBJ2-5	TGTGCCAGCAGCCCAACGGGACTAGCGGGGCGGGTAGGTGAGACCCAGTACTTC	CASSPTGLAGRVGETQYF